The count of the clone carrying this TCR beta chain is one. Data came from immunoSEQ multiplex PCR; TCRdb stores just in-frame clones and leaves some out. The sample lists about 2 million clones; approximately 95% were seen once. Germline V CDR1 and CDR2: SGDLS, YYNGEE. The V end lost 0 bases, the J end lost 10 bases, and 14 bases lay between the germline ends. This CDR3 spans 15 amino acids. CD45RO-negative, CCR7-selected cells formed the naive CD8 fraction, which excluded terminally differentiated effector memory CD45RA+ cells. These data originate in a study of shared clonotypes between healthy human individuals.

The chain is built from TRBV9 and TRBJ1-6; possible D gene TRBD1, 5 bases. The sequence derives from a man younger than 30 in good health. The material sequenced was naive CD8+ T cells sorted from blood. This CDR3 reads CASSVEDRVDSPLHF. In nucleotides, the CDR3 is TGTGCCAGCAGCGTAGAAGACAGAGTGGACTCACCCCTCCACTTT.